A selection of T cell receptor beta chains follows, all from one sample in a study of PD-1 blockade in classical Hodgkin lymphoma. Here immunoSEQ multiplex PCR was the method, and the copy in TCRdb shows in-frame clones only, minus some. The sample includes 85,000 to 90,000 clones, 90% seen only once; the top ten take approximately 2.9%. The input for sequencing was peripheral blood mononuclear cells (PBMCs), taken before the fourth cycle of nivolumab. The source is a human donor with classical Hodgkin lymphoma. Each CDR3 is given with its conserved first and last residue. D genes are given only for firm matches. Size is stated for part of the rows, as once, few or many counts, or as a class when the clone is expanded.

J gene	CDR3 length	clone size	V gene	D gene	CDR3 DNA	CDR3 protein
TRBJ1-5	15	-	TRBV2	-	TGTGCCAGCAGTGAAGCTGGGGGTAGGAATCAGCCCCAGCATTTT	CASSEAGGRNQPQHF
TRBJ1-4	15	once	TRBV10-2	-	TGCGCCAGCAGTGAGGTGCGGGGGGGGATGGAAAAACTGTTTTTT	CASSEVRGGMEKLFF
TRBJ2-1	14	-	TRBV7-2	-	TGTGCCAGCAGCTCAGGGTGGGGGGACAATGAGCAGTTCTTC	CASSSGWGDNEQFF
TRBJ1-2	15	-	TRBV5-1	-	TGCGCCAGCAGCCCCGTACAGGGCCCAGACTATGGCTACACCTTC	CASSPVQGPDYGYTF
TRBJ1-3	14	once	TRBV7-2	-	TGTGCCAGCAGCGTAGGGACGGCCGGAAACACCATATATTTT	CASSVGTAGNTIYF
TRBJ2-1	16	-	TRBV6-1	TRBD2	TGTGCCAGCAGTGCCCTAGCGGGGGGGCAATCGGATGAGCAGTTCTTC	CASSALAGGQSDEQFF
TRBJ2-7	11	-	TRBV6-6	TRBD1	TGTGCCAGCTTAGGGGGCCACGAGCAGTACTTC	CASLGGHEQYF
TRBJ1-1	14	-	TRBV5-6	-	TGTGCCAGCATCAATTTGGGGTTCGGGACTGAAGCTTTCTTT	CASINLGFGTEAFF
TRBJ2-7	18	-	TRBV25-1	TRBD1	TGTGCCAGCAGCCGTACCGGGACAGATTTTCTTAGCTCCTACGAGCAGTACTTC	CASSRTGTDFLSSYEQYF
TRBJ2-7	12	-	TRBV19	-	TGTGCCAGTAGTGACGGACTCTACGAGCAGTACTTC	CASSDGLYEQYF
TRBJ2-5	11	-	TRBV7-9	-	TGTGCCAGCAGCTTAGGGAAGACCCAGTACTTC	CASSLGKTQYF
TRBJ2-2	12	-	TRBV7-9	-	TGTGCCACGATTGATGACACCGGGGAGCTGTTTTTT	CATIDDTGELFF
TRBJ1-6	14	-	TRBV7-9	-	TGTGCCAGCAGTACCGGGACGGCGAGGACCCCCCTCCACTTT	CASSTGTARTPLHF
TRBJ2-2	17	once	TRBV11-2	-	TGTGCCAGCAGCTTAGTGATGGGGCCAACGCCCAGCGGGGAGCTGTTTTTT	CASSLVMGPTPSGELFF
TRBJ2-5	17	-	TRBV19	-	TGTGCCAGCCCCTATCCAGGGGCAGGGACCGTCCAAGAGACCCAGTACTTC	CASPYPGAGTVQETQYF
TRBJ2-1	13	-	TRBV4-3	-	TGCGCCAGCAGCCGAGGGGATTACAATGAGCAGTTCTTC	CASSRGDYNEQFF
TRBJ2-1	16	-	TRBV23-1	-	TGCGCCAGCAGTCAAGGCGCGAGGGATAATTACAATGAGCAGTTCTTC	CASSQGARDNYNEQFF
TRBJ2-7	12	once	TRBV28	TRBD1	TGTGCCAGCATCGACAGGGATTTCGAGCAGTACTTC	CASIDRDFEQYF
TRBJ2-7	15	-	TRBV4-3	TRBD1	TGCGCCAGCAGCCCCACGACAGGGTCCTCCTACGAGCAGTACTTC	CASSPTTGSSYEQYF
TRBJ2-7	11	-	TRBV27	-	TGTGCCAGCAGTTTTGGACACGAGCAGTACTTC	CASSFGHEQYF
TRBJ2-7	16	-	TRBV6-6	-	TGTGCCAGCAGTTACGTCGGGGCGGGGGACACCTACGAGCAGTACTTC	CASSYVGAGDTYEQYF
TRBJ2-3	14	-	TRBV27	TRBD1	TGTGCCAGCAGTCGACAGGGGCGTACAGATACGCAGTATTTT	CASSRQGRTDTQYF
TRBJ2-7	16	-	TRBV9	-	TGTGCCAGCAGCCCCTCCGGGGCAGCGATTTCAGACGAGCAGTACTTC	CASSPSGAAISDEQYF
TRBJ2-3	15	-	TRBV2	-	TGTGCCAGCAGTGCGACTGAACCTAGCACAGATACGCAGTATTTT	CASSATEPSTDTQYF
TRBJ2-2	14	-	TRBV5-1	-	TGCGCCAGCAGCTCGGGAGCCCCCACCGGGGAGCTGTTTTTT	CASSSGAPTGELFF
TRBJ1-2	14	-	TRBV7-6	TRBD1	TGTGCCAGCAGCTTAGGACAGGGGAACTATGGCTACACCTTC	CASSLGQGNYGYTF
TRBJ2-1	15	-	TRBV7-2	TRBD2	TGTGCCAGCAGCGGGACTAGCGGGTTTTACAATGAGCAGTTCTTC	CASSGTSGFYNEQFF
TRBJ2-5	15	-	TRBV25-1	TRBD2	TGTGCCAGCAGTGTCCTTAGCGGGGGCTGGGAGACCCAGTACTTC	CASSVLSGGWETQYF
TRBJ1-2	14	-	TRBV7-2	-	TGTGCCAGCACTTTCCAACAGGCTGGTTATGGCTACACCTTC	CASTFQQAGYGYTF
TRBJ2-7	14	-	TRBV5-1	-	TGCGCCAGCAGCTTGGGGCAGGCCTCCTACGAGCAGTACTTC	CASSLGQASYEQYF
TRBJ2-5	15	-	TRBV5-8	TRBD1	TGTGCCAGCAGCCAGGTACAGGGGGTCCAAGAGACCCAGTACTTC	CASSQVQGVQETQYF
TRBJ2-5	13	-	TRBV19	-	TGTGCCAGTAGTATCGGGGACCAAGAGACCCAGTACTTC	CASSIGDQETQYF
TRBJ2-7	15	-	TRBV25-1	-	TGTGCCAGCAGTGAATATGGAGGGGACCCCTACGAGCAGTACTTC	CASSEYGGDPYEQYF
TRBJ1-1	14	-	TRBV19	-	TGTGCCAGTAGTAGTTTACAGCCGAACACTGAAGCTTTCTTT	CASSSLQPNTEAFF
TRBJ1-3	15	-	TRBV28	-	TGTGCCAGCAGTTTATTATCTTACTCTGGAAACACCATATATTTT	CASSLLSYSGNTIYF
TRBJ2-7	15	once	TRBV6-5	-	TGTGCCAGCAGTTACCGGGACACAAGCTCCTACGAGCAGTACTTC	CASSYRDTSSYEQYF
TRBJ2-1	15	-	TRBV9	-	TGTGCCAGCAGCGTAGTTTGGGGGGCAGGGAATGAGCAGTTCTTC	CASSVVWGAGNEQFF
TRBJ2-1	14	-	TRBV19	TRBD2	TGTGCCAGCAGAAAGCGGGGGGATAACAATGAGCAGTTCTTC	CASRKRGDNNEQFF
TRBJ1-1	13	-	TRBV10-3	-	TGTGCCATCGGGTTGGGCATGGAGACTGAAGCTTTCTTT	CAIGLGMETEAFF
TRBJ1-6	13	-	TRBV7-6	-	TGTGCCAGCAGCCCTGTCATTAATTCACCCCTCCACTTT	CASSPVINSPLHF
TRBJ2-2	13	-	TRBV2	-	TGTGCCAGCAGTCAATTAGGCACCGGGGAGCTGTTTTTT	CASSQLGTGELFF
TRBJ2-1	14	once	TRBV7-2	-	TGTGCCAGCAGCTCGGACAGATCCTACAATGAGCAGTTCTTC	CASSSDRSYNEQFF
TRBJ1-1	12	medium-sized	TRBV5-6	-	TGTGCCAGCAGCTTGGGGGGGCAATGGGCTTTCTTT	CASSLGGQWAFF
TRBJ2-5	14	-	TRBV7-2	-	TGTGCCAGCAGCTTATGGGCTACGCAAGAGACCCAGTACTTC	CASSLWATQETQYF
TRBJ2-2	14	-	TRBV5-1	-	TGCGCCAGCAGCTTGGGGTCTAACACCGGGGAGCTGTTTTTT	CASSLGSNTGELFF